The table lists the clone carrying this T cell receptor beta chain with many counts. Antigen specificity is unknown. This sample is part of a study of T cells in Graves' hyperthyroidism and ophthalmopathy. Whole-study findings and limits: Most thyroid clonotypes expanded above 0.001 appeared in blood too.

The investigators amplified TCR beta CDR3 regions from RNA transcripts. RT-PCR in the first round (using the HTBI primer set) targeted the TCR CDR3. TCRdb reprocessed the multiplex PCR reads with MiXCR, giving one entry per CDR3 protein. The sample consists of around 340,000 distinct CDR3 sequences, approximately 16% of them appearing once. The receptor was derived from a man in his thirties or forties with Graves' hyperthyroidism. Specimen: blood.

As DNA, the CDR3 is TGCGCCAGCAGGTCGTTTTCCGGGAGGGCCGCAGATACGCAGTATTTT. This sequence encodes CASRSFSGRAADTQYF. This chain links TRBV5-1 with TRBJ2-3, with 8 bases identical to TRBD2. The CDR3 spans 16 residues. V gave up 5 bases and J gave up 4 bases; unmatched junction bases: 12. Germline V lookup: CDR1 SGHRS, CDR2 YFSETQ.